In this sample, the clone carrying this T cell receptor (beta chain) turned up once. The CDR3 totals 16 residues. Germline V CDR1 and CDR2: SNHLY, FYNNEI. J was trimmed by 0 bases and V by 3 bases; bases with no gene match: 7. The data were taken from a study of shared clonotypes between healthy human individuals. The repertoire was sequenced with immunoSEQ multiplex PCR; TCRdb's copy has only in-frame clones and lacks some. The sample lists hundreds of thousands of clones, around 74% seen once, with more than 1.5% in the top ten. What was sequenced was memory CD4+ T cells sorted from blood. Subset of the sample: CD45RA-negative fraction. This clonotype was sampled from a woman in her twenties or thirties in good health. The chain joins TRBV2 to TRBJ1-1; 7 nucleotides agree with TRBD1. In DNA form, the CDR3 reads TGTGCCAGCAGTGAGGAGGGGGGACAGTTGAACACTGAAGCTTTCTTT. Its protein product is CASSEEGGQLNTEAFF.